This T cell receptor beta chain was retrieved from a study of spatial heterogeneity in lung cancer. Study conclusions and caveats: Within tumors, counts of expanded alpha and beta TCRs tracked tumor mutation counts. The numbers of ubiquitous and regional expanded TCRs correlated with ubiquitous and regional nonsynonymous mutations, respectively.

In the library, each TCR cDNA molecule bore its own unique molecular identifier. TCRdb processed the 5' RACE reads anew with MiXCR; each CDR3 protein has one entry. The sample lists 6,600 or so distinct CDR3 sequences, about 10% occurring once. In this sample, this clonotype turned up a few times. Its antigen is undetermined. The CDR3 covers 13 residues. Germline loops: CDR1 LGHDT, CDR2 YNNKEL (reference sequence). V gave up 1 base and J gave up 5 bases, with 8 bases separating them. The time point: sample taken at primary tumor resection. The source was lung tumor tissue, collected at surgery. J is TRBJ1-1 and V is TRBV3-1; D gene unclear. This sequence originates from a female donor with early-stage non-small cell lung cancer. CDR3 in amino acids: CASSQGSWTEAFF. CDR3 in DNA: TGTGCCAGCAGCCAAGGGTCGTGGACTGAAGCTTTCTTT.